The 15 T cell receptor beta chains reported below all come from one sample, sequenced in a study of T cells after yellow fever vaccination. TCRdb recomputed calls from the 5' RACE reads with MiXCR, one row per CDR3 protein. The sample holds hundreds of thousands of distinct CDR3 sequences, around an eighth seen once. The source was PBMCs, collected on the day of the yellow fever booster vaccination. These receptors all stem from a man aged 25-40 years who received the YFV17D yellow fever vaccine.

This clonotype was seen a few times. The gene calls are TRBV7-2 and TRBJ2-5; TRBD2 aligns across 10 bases. CDR3 length: 14 amino acids. Per germline, CDR1 SGHTA and CDR2 FQGNSA. Unmatched junction bases numbered 9, after V lost 5 bases and J lost 9 bases. CDR3 loop: CASSPGVAGGSQYF. The CDR3 nucleotides are TGTGCCAGCAGCCCAGGAGTAGCGGGAGGATCCCAGTACTTC.

The sample holds a few counts of this clonotype. The chain couples TRBV20-1 to TRBJ2-3; the match to TRBD1 covers 8 bases. V gave up 5 bases and J gave up 6 bases; unmatched junction bases: 4. Germline V gene sequence: CDR1 DFQATT, CDR2 SNEGSKA (reference sequence). The length of the CDR3 is 12 residues. DNA of the CDR3: TGCAGTGCTCGACAGGGGTTGGATACGCAGTATTTT. As protein: CSARQGLDTQYF.

V gene TRBV14 combines with J gene TRBJ2-1, with a weak D call TRBD2 (6 bases). The CDR3 is made up of 15 amino acids. With 4 bases removed from V and 9 bases from J, the gap between germline ends came to 19 bases. Germline V lookup: CDR1 SGHDN, CDR2 FVKESK. The DNA of the CDR3 is TGTGCCAGCAGCCTTTTTACTAGCAGGCTTACTGAGCAGTTCTTC. Residues: CASSLFTSRLTEQFF. The variable domain in full, completed from reference TRBV14 and TRBJ2-1, reads EAGVTQFPSHSVIEKGQTVTLRCDPISGHDNLYWYRRVMGKEIKFLLHFVKESKQDESGMPNNRFLAERTGGTYSTLKVQPAELEDSGVYFCASSLFTSRLTEQFFGPGTRLTVL.

This clonotype has a count of ten or more. The chain has TRBV5-1 and TRBJ2-3, with 8 bases identical to TRBD2. V was pared by 0 bases and J by 7 bases, with 10 bases of the junction left unmatched. Germline V gene data show CDR1 as SGHRS and CDR2 as YFSETQ. The CDR3 is 16 amino acids. CDR3 DNA: TGCGCCAGCAGCTTGGATGCGGCCGCGGGAGGTAATACGCAGTATTTT. Amino acids: CASSLDAAAGGNTQYF. The variable domain in full, completed from reference TRBV5-1 and TRBJ2-3, reads KAGVTQTPRYLIKTRGQQVTLSCSPISGHRSVSWYQQTPGQGLQFLFEYFSETQRNKGNFPGRFSGRQFSNSRSEMNVSTLELGDSALYLCASSLDAAAGGNTQYFGPGTRLTVL.

The chain has TRBV5-1 and TRBJ2-1; weak D call: TRBD1 (7 bases). Per germline, CDR1 SGHRS and CDR2 YFSETQ. This CDR3 is built from 15 residues. V lost 1 base and J lost 8, with 16 bases in between. CDR3 bases: TGCGCCAGCAGCTTGAGACTAGGAGGGGGCGATGAGCAGTTCTTC. Its translation: CASSLRLGGGDEQFF. Filled out from reference TRBV5-1 and TRBJ2-1, the complete variable domain reads KAGVTQTPRYLIKTRGQQVTLSCSPISGHRSVSWYQQTPGQGLQFLFEYFSETQRNKGNFPGRFSGRQFSNSRSEMNVSTLELGDSALYLCASSLRLGGGDEQFFGPGTRLTVL.

This clonotype came up a few times. CDR3 nucleotides: TGTGCCTGGAGTCCCGGAGACAGGGTGGGCGCAGATACGCAGTATTTT. It encodes CAWSPGDRVGADTQYF. This chain joins TRBV30 and TRBJ2-3; 7 bases map to TRBD1. Germline V gene lookup returns CDR1 GTSNPN and CDR2 SVGIG (reference sequence). This CDR3 has 16 residues. The junction had 12 bases not matched to a gene; V was cut back by 2 bases and J by 4 bases.

In its sample, this clonotype was seen a few times. The chain recombines TRBV19 with TRBJ2-1; 8 bases match TRBD2. With 4 bases clipped from V and 2 bases from J, the junction kept 7 bases outside the gene matches. The CDR3 is 16 amino acids. Germline V gene lookup returns CDR1 LNHDA and CDR2 SQIVND (reference sequence). The CDR3 region has the DNA TGTGCCAGTAGTAAGTCGGGACTAGGGACCTACAATGAGCAGTTCTTC. Protein: CASSKSGLGTYNEQFF.

The rearrangement uses TRBV9 and TRBJ1-2; D is unresolved. Germline V gene data show CDR1 as SGDLS and CDR2 as YYNGEE. V dropped 3 bases and J dropped 3 bases, with 6 bases sitting between them. The CDR3 is 12 residues long. The CDR3 bases are TGTGCCAGCAGCGGCAGGTACTATGGCTACACCTTC. Translated, it gives CASSGRYYGYTF.

J is TRBJ1-2 and V is TRBV30; TRBD1 agrees at 9 bases. The germline V gene has CDR1 GTSNPN and CDR2 SVGIG (reference sequence). V was clipped by 7 bases and J by 4 bases; unmatched bases: 7. The CDR3 spans 13 residues. This chain's CDR3 is CAFPGQGFYGYTF. The CDR3 DNA is TGTGCCTTCCCGGGACAGGGTTTCTATGGCTACACCTTC.

V gene TRBV20-1 combines with J gene TRBJ2-7; 7 bases fit TRBD2. CDR1 DFQATT and CDR2 SNEGSKA come from the germline V gene (reference sequence). The CDR3 consists of 15 residues. With V trimmed by 3 bases and J by 5 bases, 13 bases remained unmatched. Written as DNA, the CDR3 is TGCAGTGCTAGCAAGTCGTGGGAGGGCCTTGACGAGCAGTACTTC. This codes for CSASKSWEGLDEQYF.

The chain is built from TRBV12-3 or TRBV12-4 and TRBJ1-2; D remains unclear. There are 12 residues in the CDR3. Trimming left V 5 bases short and J 5 bases short, with 9 bases between. The CDR3 protein is CASSRDTYGYTF. The CDR3 nucleotides read TGTGCCAGCAGTCGCGACACGTATGGCTACACCTTC.

Notes on this clonotype: Sequence at one end of the junction differs from germline and may be a read error. The CDR3 DNA is TGTGCCATCAGTGACCAGGGACCGCTCGGGTTC. It translates to CAISDQGPLGF. This sequence joins TRBV10-3 and TRBJ2-7; D tentatively fits TRBD1 or TRBD2 (5 bases each). The germline V gene has CDR1 ENHRY and CDR2 SYGVKD. CDR3 length: 11 amino acids.

This clonotype occurred many times. The CDR3 DNA follows: TGTGCCACCGAGTTTAGCAGGAACACCGGGGAGCTGTTTTTT. As protein: CATEFSRNTGELFF. This chain links TRBV24-1 with TRBJ2-2; D is unresolved. Germline V gene sequence: CDR1 KGHDR, CDR2 SFDVKD. V was pared by 9 bases and J by 1 base, with 11 bases between. The CDR3 has 14 amino acids.

This clonotype was seen only a few times. J is TRBJ1-1 and V is TRBV12-3 or TRBV12-4; D uncertain. CDR3 size: 14 residues. Trimming shortened V by 5 bases and J by 5 bases, and 15 bases separated the two germline ends. The CDR3 spells CASSVREGDTEAFF. Here the CDR3 DNA reads TGTGCCAGCAGTGTCCGGGAAGGTGATACTGAAGCTTTCTTT.

The CDR3 sequence is CSATTDWLETQYF. The CDR3 DNA sequence: TGCAGTGCAACTACCGACTGGTTGGAGACCCAGTACTTC. The rearrangement uses TRBV20-1 and TRBJ2-5; no clear D gene. V lost 6 bases and J lost 5, with 16 bases in between. The CDR3 is 13 residues long. CDR1 and CDR2 (germline): DFQATT, SNEGSKA (reference sequence).